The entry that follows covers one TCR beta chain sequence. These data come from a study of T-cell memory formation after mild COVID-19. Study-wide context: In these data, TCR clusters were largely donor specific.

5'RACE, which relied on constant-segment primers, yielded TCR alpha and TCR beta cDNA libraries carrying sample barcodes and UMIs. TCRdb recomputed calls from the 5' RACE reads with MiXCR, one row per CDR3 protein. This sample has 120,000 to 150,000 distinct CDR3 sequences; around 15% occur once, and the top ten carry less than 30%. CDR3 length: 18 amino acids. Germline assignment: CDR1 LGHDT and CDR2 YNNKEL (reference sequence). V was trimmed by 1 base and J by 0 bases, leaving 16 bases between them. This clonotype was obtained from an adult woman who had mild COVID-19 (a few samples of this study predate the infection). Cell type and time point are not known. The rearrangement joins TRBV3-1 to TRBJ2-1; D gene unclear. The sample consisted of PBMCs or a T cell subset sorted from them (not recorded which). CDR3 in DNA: TGTGCCAGCAGCCAAGGTGCACCGGGCCTTAGCTCCTACAATGAGCAGTTCTTC. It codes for CASSQGAPGLSSYNEQFF.